This T cell receptor (beta chain) was captured in a study of T cells after posttransplantation cyclophosphamide. Study-level findings and limits: Donor-recipient repertoire similarity was low at 1-2 months, rising over year one. Blood and skin or GI T cell repertoires showed limited TRB overlap. After PTCy, TRB diversity resembled that of CNI/methotrexate controls.

About this clone: Its target is unknown.

Controls had myeloablative marrow grafts with methotrexate and calcineurin inhibitor, sampled at 1 year. Produced via immunoSEQ multiplex PCR; TCRdb's table is partial and in-frame only. The sample contains about 16,000 clones, roughly 84% of which appear only once. Germline V gene data show CDR1 as MDHEN and CDR2 as SYDVKM. V lost 6 bases, J lost 5 bases, and 17 bases stayed unmatched. The CDR3 extends over 18 amino acids. The sample consisted of PBMCs, taken after an allogeneic stem cell transplant with a calcineurin inhibitor and methotrexate. The chain combines TRBV28 with TRBJ2-7, with 12 bases aligning to TRBD2. The TCR was taken from a male patient aged 45-60 years who received an allogeneic stem cell transplant from an unrelated donor, was CMV-positive, and had chronic GVHD only. Some T cells may be supplied by the graft donor. Here the CDR3 DNA reads TGTGCCAGCAGCCGAACCCCCCTAGCGGGAGGGCCTCTTGACGAGCAGTACTTC. It specifies CASSRTPLAGGPLDEQYF.